This TCR beta chain comes out of a study of identical twins. Template switching added a universal primer site, and cDNA bore unique molecular identifiers. TCRdb reprocessed the 5' RACE reads with MiXCR, giving one entry per CDR3 protein. The sample holds more than 650,000 distinct CDR3 sequences, approximately 6.1% seen once. The CDR3 totals 14 residues. CDR1 and CDR2 (germline): SQVTM, ANQGSEA. V was cut by 7 bases and J by 0 bases, with 13 bases left in between. This clonotype was counted at least ten times. The chain is built from TRBV29-1 and TRBJ2-1; tentatively, D is TRBD1 (6 bases). Sequenced sample: naive T cells sorted from blood. This TCR was sampled from a man between 18 and 29 years old in good health. The DNA of the CDR3 is TGCAGCGCTGCCCGGGACAACTCCTACAATGAGCAGTTCTTC. Translating it yields CSAARDNSYNEQFF.